Listed below are T cell receptor beta chains from one sample, sequenced in a study of neurological immune-mediated disorders. MiXCR was run by TCRdb on the 5' RACE reads, yielding one entry per CDR3 protein. In the table there are fewer than 50,000 distinct CDR3 sequences, 12% of which are singletons. Sequenced sample: PBMCs. These receptors came from a male donor with HTLV-1-associated myelopathy (HAM/TSP). Both conserved end residues are part of each CDR3. Fields, in order: V gene, clone size, J gene, D gene, CDR3 DNA, CDR3 protein. A D gene is named only where the DNA matches it firmly. For some rows the clone size is stated as once, few or many, or as a class when expanded; others skip it.

>TRBV10-1|medium-sized|TRBJ2-7|NA
TGCGCCAGCAGTGTTGGTCCAGACTACGAGCAGTACTTC
CASSVGPDYEQYF
>TRBV20-1|many|TRBJ1-3|TRBD1
TGCAGTGCGAAACGGACAGGGGGTGATGGAAACACCATATATTTT
CSAKRTGGDGNTIYF
>TRBV7-9|NA|TRBJ2-7|NA
TGTGCCAGCAGCCCAAATACAGGAGATTACGAGCAGTACTTC
CASSPNTGDYEQYF
>TRBV7-2|many|TRBJ2-3|NA
TGTGCCAGCAGCTTAGCGGGGCCGGCAGATACGCAGTATTTT
CASSLAGPADTQYF
>TRBV5-1|many|TRBJ1-1|NA
TGCGCCAGCAGCTTGGATAGCCGGGACCTAAACACTGAAGCTTTCTTT
CASSLDSRDLNTEAFF
>TRBV5-5|few|TRBJ2-6|TRBD1
TGTGCCAGCAGCTTGAGGAAGGGGGCCCCCGAATTGGCTGGGGCCAACGTCCTGACTTTC
CASSLRKGAPELAGANVLTF
>TRBV28|many|TRBJ2-5|NA
TGTGCCAGCAATTCCAACGGCCTGGGGGAGACCCAGTACTTC
CASNSNGLGETQYF
>TRBV29-1|many|TRBJ2-7|NA
TGCAGCGTTCGAAACAGGTACAACGAGCAGTACTTC
CSVRNRYNEQYF
>TRBV5-1|NA|TRBJ1-1|NA
TGCGCAAGCAGCGGACAGTACAACACTGAAGCTTTATTT
CASSGQYNTEALF
>TRBV20-1|few|TRBJ1-1|NA
TGCAGTGCTAGTCGGGAGGAGAGGACTGAAGCTTTCTTT
CSASREERTEAFF
>TRBV6-1|once|TRBJ1-2|NA
TGTGCCAGCAGTGCGACCAGGATGAACTATGACTACACCTTC
CASSATRMNYDYTF
>TRBV20-1|NA|TRBJ2-7|NA
TGCAGTGCTAGAACCCCGGGGGCGCGACTCGAGCAGTACTTC
CSARTPGARLEQYF
>TRBV5-1|many|TRBJ2-7|NA
TGCGCCAGCAGACCCGGGGCCGGACAGATATCCTACGAGCAGTACTTC
CASRPGAGQISYEQYF
>TRBV18|few|TRBJ1-4|NA
TGTGCCAGCTCACCACCGAGTCAGGATAATGAAAAACTTTTTTTT
CASSPPSQDNEKLFF